Each of the 20 T cell receptor beta chains below was sequenced from the same sample in a study of control samples from healthy donors and cancer patients (dated by TCRdb to the early 2020s). The library was generated by the immunoSEQ multiplex PCR assay. The table comes from immuneACCESS by way of TCRdb, which keeps in-frame sequences with V and J called. Part of the clones is missing from these tables; in studies checked, under half for an unresolved V gene and the rest for unknown reasons. This sample lists 200,000 to 250,000 clones; roughly 94% were detected once. The biggest ten clones account for 1.5% of the sample. The sequenced sample was blood. All receptors derive from a man between 50 and 59 years old in good health.

The chain carries TRBV7-9 and TRBJ1-1; D is ambiguous. The length of the CDR3 is 13 residues. Germline assignment: CDR1 SEHNR and CDR2 FQNEAQ (reference sequence). The germline V and J ends were trimmed by 4 bases and 2 bases, with 8 bases remaining between them. The DNA for the CDR3 is TGTGCCAGCAGCTCTCAGATAAACACTGAAGCTTTCTTT. Amino acids: CASSSQINTEAFF.

This clone was detected a few times. The rearrangement links TRBV11-2 to TRBJ1-6; D is undetermined. Germline assignment: CDR1 SGHAT and CDR2 FQNNGV. V was pared by 0 bases and J by 9 bases, with 18 bases between. The CDR3 is 17 amino acids. The CDR3 region is CASSLDQVTFLRSPLHF. CDR3 DNA: TGTGCCAGCAGCTTAGATCAGGTTACGTTTCTTCGTTCACCCCTCCACTTT.

V usage is TRBV4-1 and J usage is TRBJ2-5; D is unresolved. The CDR3 has 13 amino acids. The V end was cut by 0 bases, the J end by 4 bases, with 6 bases between. Per germline, CDR1 MGHRA and CDR2 YSYEKL. The CDR3, as DNA: TGCGCCAGCAGCCAAGAGGCAGGAGAGACCCAGTACTTC. Protein sequence: CASSQEAGETQYF.

This chain joins TRBV11-3 and TRBJ2-6; TRBD1 might be the D (6 bases). The germline V gene has CDR1 SGHNT and CDR2 YENEEA. Trimming removed 0 bases at V and 0 bases at J, with 6 bases between. The CDR3 has 16 amino acids. The CDR3 bases are TGTGCCAGCAGCTTAGACAGGGGCTCTGGGGCCAACGTCCTGACTTTC. Its protein product is CASSLDRGSGANVLTF. Full variable domain (outside the CDR3, taken from reference TRBV11-3 and TRBJ2-6): EAGVVQSPRYKIIEKKQPVAFWCNPISGHNTLYWYLQNLGQGPELLIRYENEEAVDDSQLPKDRFSAERLKGVDSTLKIQPAELGDSAVYLCASSLDRGSGANVLTFGAGSRLTVL.

The chain carries TRBV28 and TRBJ2-7; D possibly corresponds to TRBD1 (6 bases). Germline-derived CDR1 and CDR2 are MDHEN and SYDVKM. The CDR3 extends over 14 amino acids. V shed 5 bases and J shed 3 bases, with 14 bases lying between them. CDR3 amino acids: CASSGTGTLYEQYF. As DNA, the CDR3 is TGTGCCAGCAGTGGAACCGGGACACTCTACGAGCAGTACTTC.

The chain couples TRBV6-5 to TRBJ2-7; 8 bases are shared with TRBD1. The CDR3 spans 16 residues. The trim removed 0 bases at V and 0 bases at J, leaving 4 bases unmatched. Germline V gene sequence: CDR1 MNHEY, CDR2 SVGAGI. DNA for the CDR3: TGTGCCAGCAGTTACTCGAACAGGGGGAGCTCCTACGAGCAGTACTTC. Translated: CASSYSNRGSSYEQYF.

The table lists this clone with a count of one. V gene TRBV5-5 combines with J gene TRBJ2-7, with D perhaps being TRBD1 or TRBD2 (6 bases each). The length of the CDR3 is 13 residues. V lost 6 bases and J 7 bases, leaving 17 bases between the germline ends. CDR1 and CDR2 from the germline V gene are SGHKS and YYEKEE (reference sequence). This chain's CDR3 is CASTLVGAGEQYV. The CDR3 region has the DNA TGTGCCAGCACCCTGGTGGGGGCGGGAGAGCAGTACGTC.

In its sample, this clone was seen once. The chain joins TRBV19 to TRBJ1-5; D call uncertain. CDR3 length equals 16 residues. Per germline, CDR1 LNHDA and CDR2 SQIVND (reference sequence). V was pared by 5 bases and J by 6 bases, with 20 bases between. The CDR3 DNA follows: TGTGCCAGTAGTCGGTTGTATCGAAATCAGCCTCAGCCCCAGCATTTT. Translation gives CASSRLYRNQPQPQHF.

V is TRBV4-3 and J is TRBJ1-6, with D maybe TRBD1 (5 bases). Trimming left V 0 bases short and J 10 bases short, with 16 bases between. Germline V gives CDR1 LGHNA, CDR2 YSLEER. This CDR3 is 16 amino acids long. The CDR3 region is CASSQEAQGGRSPLHF. The CDR3 coding sequence is TGCGCCAGCAGCCAAGAGGCCCAGGGTGGAAGGTCACCCCTCCACTTT.

The genes are TRBV4-2 and TRBJ1-5, with D perhaps matching TRBD1 (6 bases). The CDR3 covers 15 residues. Germline V CDR1 and CDR2: LGHNA, YNFKEQ. V was cut by 0 bases and J by 6 bases, with 12 bases left in between. The CDR3 DNA follows: TGTGCCAGCAGCCAAGACCCGGGGGGGGCTCAGCCCCAGCATTTT. This translates into CASSQDPGGAQPQHF.

The chain is built from TRBV19 and TRBJ1-2; the D is unclear. Trimming removed 1 base at V and 7 bases at J, with 10 bases between. Germline assignment: CDR1 LNHDA and CDR2 SQIVND (reference sequence). CDR3 length equals 13 residues. CDR3 nucleotide sequence: TGTGCCAGTAGTATAGCCTCCACGGGTGGCTACACCTTC. This translates into CASSIASTGGYTF.

J is TRBJ2-2 and V is TRBV27, with no clear D. The V gene lost 5 bases and the J gene lost 0 bases, with 10 bases spanning the gap. The CDR3 covers 15 residues. Germline V gene lookup returns CDR1 MNHEY and CDR2 SMNVEV (reference sequence). This CDR3 is CASSNSGTNTGELFF. In DNA form, the CDR3 reads TGTGCCAGCAGTAACTCCGGCACGAACACCGGGGAGCTGTTTTTT.

The chain combines TRBV7-9 with TRBJ1-1; 10 bases are a match to TRBD1. This CDR3 has 15 amino acids. Germline assignment: CDR1 SEHNR and CDR2 FQNEAQ (reference sequence). J lost 6 bases, V lost 3 bases, and 7 bases had no gene match. CDR3 sequence reads: CASSFRDRGVAEAFF. In DNA, the CDR3 is TGTGCCAGCAGCTTCCGGGACAGGGGAGTTGCTGAAGCTTTCTTT.

The chain couples TRBV6-5 to TRBJ1-2; no clear D gene. V was clipped by 2 bases and J by 7 bases, with 11 bases between them. There are 13 residues in the CDR3. CDR1 is MNHEY, CDR2 SVGAGI, per germline. The CDR3 is CASSYAKSGGYTF. In DNA, the CDR3 is TGTGCCAGCAGTTACGCGAAGTCGGGTGGCTACACCTTC.

The rearrangement links TRBV3-1 (or the pseudogene TRBV3-2) to TRBJ2-5, with TRBD2 as a possible D gene (6 bases). Germline values: CDR1 LGHDT, CDR2 YNNKEL (reference sequence). V lost 4 bases and J lost 5, with 11 bases in between. This CDR3 region has 13 residues. In nucleotides, the CDR3 is TGTGCCAGCAGCCCCTGGGGGGAGGAGACCCAGTACTTC. Protein sequence: CASSPWGEETQYF.

This clone was seen once. V is TRBV5-4 and J is TRBJ2-1, with 15 positions matching TRBD2. CDR1 and CDR2 from the germline V gene are SGHNT and YYREEE (reference sequence). Losses at the gene ends were 4 bases for V and 7 bases for J; bases not matched to a gene: 12. The CDR3 loop spans 18 amino acids. The CDR3 is CASSPRTSGGAVGNEQFF. In DNA form, the CDR3 reads TGTGCCAGCAGCCCGAGGACTAGCGGGGGGGCCGTTGGAAATGAGCAGTTCTTC.

The genes are TRBV7-8 and TRBJ1-1; D may be TRBD1 (6 bases). The CDR3 is made up of 15 amino acids. Per germline, CDR1 SGHVS and CDR2 FQNEAQ. V dropped 4 bases and J dropped 0 bases, with 12 bases sitting between them. CDR3 amino acids: CASSSRTAMNTEAFF. CDR3 sequence (DNA): TGTGCCAGCAGCTCCCGGACAGCCATGAACACTGAAGCTTTCTTT.

The J gene is TRBJ1-1, the V gene TRBV10-1; 8 positions agree with TRBD1. CDR1 and CDR2 (germline): WNHNN, SYGVQD (reference sequence). The V and J ends lost 3 bases and 10 bases, in that order; junction bases with no gene match: 7. There are 13 residues in the CDR3. CDR3 coding DNA: TGCGCCAGCAGTGACCCAGGGGGCCGTCGAGCTTTCTTT. The encoded protein is CASSDPGGRRAFF.

The chain couples TRBV25-1 to TRBJ2-2; 14 nucleotides agree with TRBD2. CDR3 size: 17 residues. V lost 8 bases to trimming and J lost 4 bases; unmatched junction nucleotides: 9. Germline V gene lookup returns CDR1 MGHDK and CDR2 SYGVNS. CDR3 sequence: CASSKTSGGELTGELFF. The CDR3 DNA sequence: TGTGCCAGCTCCAAGACTAGCGGGGGGGAGCTCACCGGGGAGCTGTTTTTT.

As to this clone: This sample also contains other DNA sequences that code for the same CDR3. V gene TRBV7-9 combines with J gene TRBJ2-1; unclear D gene. Germline lookup yields CDR1 SEHNR and CDR2 FQNEAQ (reference sequence). This CDR3 has 15 residues. Trimming took off 2 bases at V and 0 bases at J, with 8 bases between the two ends. CDR3 amino acids: CASSLRGSSYNEQFF. The CDR3 region has the DNA TGTGCCAGCAGCTTAAGAGGCTCCTCCTACAATGAGCAGTTCTTC.